The clone carrying this T cell receptor beta chain was observed a few times. Amplified TCR beta CDR3 regions derived from RNA transcripts. Primed by the HTBI set, a first-round RT-PCR was run on the TCR CDR3. One entry per CDR3 protein results from TCRdb running MiXCR on the multiplex PCR reads. Of hundreds of thousands of distinct CDR3 sequences in the sample, roughly 17% were seen once. The sample originates from a study of T cells in Graves' hyperthyroidism and ophthalmopathy. Overall study: Peripheral blood draws took place at initial diagnosis, ahead of any treatment.

Trimming stripped 3 bases from V and 3 bases from J, with 11 bases between. The germline V gene has CDR1 SNHLY and CDR2 FYNNEI. This CDR3 contains 14 residues. The TCR was taken from a woman under 30 with Graves' hyperthyroidism. The sequenced sample consisted of blood. This chain joins TRBV2 and TRBJ2-5; D might be TRBD1 or TRBD2, each matching 6 bases. As DNA, the CDR3 is TGTGCCAGCAGTGATTCGGGGGCCAAAGAGACCCAGTACTTC. Protein product: CASSDSGAKETQYF.